Each of the 9 T cell receptor beta chains below was sequenced from the same sample in a study of T-cell memory formation after mild COVID-19. One entry per CDR3 protein results from TCRdb running MiXCR on the 5' RACE reads. The sample yields around 250,000 distinct CDR3 sequences, about a sixth seen once. The sequenced sample consisted of PBMCs or a T cell subset sorted from them (not recorded which). The receptors come from a young man who had mild COVID-19 (a few samples of this study predate the infection). Cell type and time point are not known.

The sample holds a few counts of this clonotype. The rearrangement joins TRBV24-1 to TRBJ2-1, with 7 bases matching TRBD1. CDR1 is KGHDR, CDR2 SFDVKD, per germline. CDR3 size: 12 residues. V shed 9 bases and J 4 bases; nucleotides not matched to a gene: 2. DNA of the CDR3: TGTGCCACCGGGACAGAATACAATGAGCAGTTCTTC. Its translation is CATGTEYNEQFF.

The chain's CDR3 is CASSLVHPGQETQYF. In DNA, the CDR3 is TGTGCCAGCAGCTTAGTTCATCCGGGGCAAGAGACCCAGTACTTC. The rearrangement links TRBV7-8 to TRBJ2-5, with D tentatively TRBD2 (5 bases). Trimming took off 1 base at V and 2 bases at J, with 11 bases between the two ends. CDR3 length equals 15 residues. Germline V gene lookup returns CDR1 SGHVS and CDR2 FQNEAQ.

The chain links TRBV5-1 to TRBJ2-7, with D perhaps matching TRBD1 (7 bases). Per germline, CDR1 SGHRS and CDR2 YFSETQ. This CDR3 spans 16 amino acids. V dropped 2 bases and J dropped 4 bases, with 19 bases sitting between them. This CDR3 is CASSFGGSTGQYEQYF. CDR3 bases: TGCGCCAGCAGCTTTGGGGGGTCGACAGGGCAGTACGAGCAGTACTTC.

This chain joins TRBV7-2 and TRBJ1-5, with D possibly being TRBD1 (6 bases). Per the germline V gene, CDR1 is SGHTA and CDR2 is FQGNSA. This CDR3 comprises 12 residues. V lost 8 bases to trimming and J lost 11 bases, with 16 bases between them. In nucleotides, the CDR3 is TGTGCCAGCGGTACGGGACAAAAGGCCCAGCATTTT. As protein: CASGTGQKAQHF.

This chain links TRBV20-1 with TRBJ2-3; TRBD2 aligns across 15 bases. Germline CDR1 and CDR2: DFQATT and SNEGSKA (reference sequence). This CDR3 is 18 amino acids long. V was pared by 4 bases and J by 2 bases, with 10 bases of the junction left unmatched. The DNA of the CDR3 is TGCAGTGCTATCGGTGGGACTAGCGGGGGGCCCCTCACAGATACGCAGTATTTT. This codes for CSAIGGTSGGPLTDTQYF.

This clonotype was counted a few times. The rearrangement joins TRBV14 to TRBJ2-3, with unresolved D. Germline V lookup: CDR1 SGHDN, CDR2 FVKESK. The CDR3 totals 17 residues. The germline V and J ends were trimmed by 4 bases and 3 bases, with 20 bases remaining between them. The CDR3 DNA follows: TGTGCCAGCAGCCCTGAGATGACCGCAAGTCGGACAGATACGCAGTATTTT. The encoded protein is CASSPEMTASRTDTQYF.

This clonotype was detected a few times. The chain couples TRBV10-3 to TRBJ2-4; D may correspond to TRBD1 or TRBD2 (6 bases each). This CDR3 has 15 amino acids. With 0 bases removed from V and 7 bases from J, the gap between germline ends came to 13 bases. CDR1 is ENHRY, CDR2 SYGVKD, per germline. The CDR3 nucleotides are TGTGCCATCAGTGAGTCAGCCGGGGGCAGGAACATTCAGTACTTC. Encoded protein: CAISESAGGRNIQYF.

The chain recombines TRBV5-6 with TRBJ1-4; the match to TRBD1 covers 10 bases. CDR3 length equals 17 residues. Per germline, CDR1 SGHDT and CDR2 YYEEEE. V gave up 4 bases and J gave up 5 bases; unmatched junction bases: 11. DNA for the CDR3: TGTGCCAGCAGCGGACCGGGACAGGGGATAACAAATGAAAAACTGTTTTTT. Amino acids: CASSGPGQGITNEKLFF.

The genes are TRBV6-5 and TRBJ1-3, with no clear D. Germline CDR1 is MNHEY and CDR2 is SVGAGI. There are 13 residues in the CDR3. V shed 3 bases and J shed 4 bases, with 7 bases lying between them. The CDR3 DNA reads TGTGCCAGCAGTTATAGACCCGGAAACACCATATATTTT. Translation gives CASSYRPGNTIYF.